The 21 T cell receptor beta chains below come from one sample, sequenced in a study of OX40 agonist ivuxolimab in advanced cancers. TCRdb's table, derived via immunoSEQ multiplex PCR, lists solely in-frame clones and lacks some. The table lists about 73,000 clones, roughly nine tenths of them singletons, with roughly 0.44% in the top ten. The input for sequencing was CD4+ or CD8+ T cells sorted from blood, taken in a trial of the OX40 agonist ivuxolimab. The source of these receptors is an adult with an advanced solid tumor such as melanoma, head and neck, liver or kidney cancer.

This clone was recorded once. The CDR3 nucleotides are TGTGCCAGCACCCGAGCGGGCCGCAATGAGCAGTTCTTC. Translating gives CASTRAGRNEQFF. The chain recombines TRBV6-5 with TRBJ2-1; weak D call: TRBD2 (6 bases). The CDR3 sequence is 13 residues long. From germline, CDR1 is MNHEY and CDR2 SVGAGI. V dropped 7 bases and J dropped 6 bases, with 13 bases sitting between them.

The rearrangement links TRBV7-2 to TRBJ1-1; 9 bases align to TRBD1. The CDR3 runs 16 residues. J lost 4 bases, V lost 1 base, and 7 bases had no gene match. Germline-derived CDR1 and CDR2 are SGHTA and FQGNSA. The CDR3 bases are TGTGCCAGCAGCTTAGGGATCGGGACAGGGAGCACTGAAGCTTTCTTT. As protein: CASSLGIGTGSTEAFF.

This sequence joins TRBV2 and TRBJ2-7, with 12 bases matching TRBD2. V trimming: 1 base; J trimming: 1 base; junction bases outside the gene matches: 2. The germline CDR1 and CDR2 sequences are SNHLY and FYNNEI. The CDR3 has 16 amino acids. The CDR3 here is CASSEVGTSGSYEQYF. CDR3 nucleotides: TGTGCCAGCAGTGAAGTCGGGACTAGCGGGTCCTACGAGCAGTACTTC.

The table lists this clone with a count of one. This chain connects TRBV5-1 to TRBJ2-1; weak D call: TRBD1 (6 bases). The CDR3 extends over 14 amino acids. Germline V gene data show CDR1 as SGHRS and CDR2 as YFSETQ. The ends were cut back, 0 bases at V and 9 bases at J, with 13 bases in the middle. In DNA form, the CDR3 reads TGCGCCAGCAGCTTGGAGGTGGCGACAGGTGAGCAGTTCTTC. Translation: CASSLEVATGEQFF.

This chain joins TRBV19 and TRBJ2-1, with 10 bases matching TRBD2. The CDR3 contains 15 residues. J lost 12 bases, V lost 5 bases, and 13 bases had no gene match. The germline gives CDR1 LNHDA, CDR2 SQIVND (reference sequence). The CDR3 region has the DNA TGTGCCAGTAGTTTCGGACTAGCGGTCAGGGCGGTGCAGTTCTTC. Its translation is CASSFGLAVRAVQFF.

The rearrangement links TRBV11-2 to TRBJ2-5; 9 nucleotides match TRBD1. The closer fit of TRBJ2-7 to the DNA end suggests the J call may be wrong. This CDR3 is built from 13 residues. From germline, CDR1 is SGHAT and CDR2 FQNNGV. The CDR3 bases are TGTGCCAGCAGCTCGGGACAGGGTAACGAGCAGTACTTC. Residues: CASSSGQGNEQYF.

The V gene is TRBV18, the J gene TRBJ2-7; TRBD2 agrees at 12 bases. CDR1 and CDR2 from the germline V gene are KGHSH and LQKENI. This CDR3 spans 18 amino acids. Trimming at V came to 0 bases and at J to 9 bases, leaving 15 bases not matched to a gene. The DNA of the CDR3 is TGTGCCAGCTCACCACCGGGGCTAGCGGGAGGGCTACCTACCGGGCAGTACTTC. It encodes CASSPPGLAGGLPTGQYF. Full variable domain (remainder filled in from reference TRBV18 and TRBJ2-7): NAGVMQNPRHLVRRRGQEARLRCSPMKGHSHVYWYRQLPEEGLKFMVYLQKENIIDESGMPKERFSAEFPKEGPSILRIQQVVRGDSAAYFCASSPPGLAGGLPTGQYFGPGTRLTVT.

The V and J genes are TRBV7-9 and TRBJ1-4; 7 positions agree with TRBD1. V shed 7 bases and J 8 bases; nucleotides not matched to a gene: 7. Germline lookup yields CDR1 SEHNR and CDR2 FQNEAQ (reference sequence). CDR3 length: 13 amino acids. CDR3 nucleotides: TGTGCCAGCAAGGGGGCGGTGCTCGAAAAACTGTTTTTT. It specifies CASKGAVLEKLFF.

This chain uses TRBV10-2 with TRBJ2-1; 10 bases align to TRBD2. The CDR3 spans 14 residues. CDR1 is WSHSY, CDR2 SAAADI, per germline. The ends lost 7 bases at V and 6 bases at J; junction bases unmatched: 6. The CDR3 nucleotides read TGCGCCAGCAAAGAGGGACTAGCGCCCAATGAGCAGTTCTTC. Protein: CASKEGLAPNEQFF.

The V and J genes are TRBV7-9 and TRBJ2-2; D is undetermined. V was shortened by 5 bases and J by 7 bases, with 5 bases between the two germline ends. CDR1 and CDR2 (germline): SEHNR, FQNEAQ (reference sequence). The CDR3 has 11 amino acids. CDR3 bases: TGTGCCAGCAGCCCCATCGGGGAGCTGTTTTTT. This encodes CASSPIGELFF.

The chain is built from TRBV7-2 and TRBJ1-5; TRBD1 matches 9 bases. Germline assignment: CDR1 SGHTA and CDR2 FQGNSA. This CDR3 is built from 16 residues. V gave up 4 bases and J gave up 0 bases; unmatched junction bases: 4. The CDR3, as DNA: TGTGCCAGCAGCTGGGGACAGGGTTATAGCAATCAGCCCCAGCATTTT. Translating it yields CASSWGQGYSNQPQHF.

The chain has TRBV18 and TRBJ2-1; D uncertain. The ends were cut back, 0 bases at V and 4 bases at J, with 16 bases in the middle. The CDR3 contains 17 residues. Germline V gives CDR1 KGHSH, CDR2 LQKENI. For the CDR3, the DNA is TGTGCCAGCTCACCACCGTTGGCGAGCAGACAATACAATGAGCAGTTCTTC. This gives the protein CASSPPLASRQYNEQFF.

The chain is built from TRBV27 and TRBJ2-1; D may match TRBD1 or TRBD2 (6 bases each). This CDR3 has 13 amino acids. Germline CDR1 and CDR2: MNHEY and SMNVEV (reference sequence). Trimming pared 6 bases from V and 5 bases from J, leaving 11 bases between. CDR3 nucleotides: TGTGCCAGCAGGGAGGGGGTGGACAATGAGCAGTTCTTC. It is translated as CASREGVDNEQFF.

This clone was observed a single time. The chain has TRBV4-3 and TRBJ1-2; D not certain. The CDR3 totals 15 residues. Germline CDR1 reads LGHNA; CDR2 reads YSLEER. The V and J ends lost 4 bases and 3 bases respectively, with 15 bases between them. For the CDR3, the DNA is TGCGCCAGCAGCCGGGCTATAGACTCCTACTATGGCTACACCTTC. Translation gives CASSRAIDSYYGYTF.

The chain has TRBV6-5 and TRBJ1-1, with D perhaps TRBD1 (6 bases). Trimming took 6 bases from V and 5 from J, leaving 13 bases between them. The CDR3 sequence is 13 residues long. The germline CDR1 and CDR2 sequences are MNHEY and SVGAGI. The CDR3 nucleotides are TGTGCCAGCAGACAGGGACCAAGGACTGAAGCTTTCTTT. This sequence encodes CASRQGPRTEAFF.

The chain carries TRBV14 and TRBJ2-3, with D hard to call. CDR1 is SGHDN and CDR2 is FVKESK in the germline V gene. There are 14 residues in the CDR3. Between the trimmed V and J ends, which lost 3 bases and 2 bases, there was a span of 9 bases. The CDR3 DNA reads TGTGCCAGCAGCCATGGCAGGATCACAGATACGCAGTATTTT. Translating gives CASSHGRITDTQYF. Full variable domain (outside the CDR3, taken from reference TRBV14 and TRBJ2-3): EAGVTQFPSHSVIEKGQTVTLRCDPISGHDNLYWYRRVMGKEIKFLLHFVKESKQDESGMPNNRFLAERTGGTYSTLKVQPAELEDSGVYFCASSHGRITDTQYFGPGTRLTVL.

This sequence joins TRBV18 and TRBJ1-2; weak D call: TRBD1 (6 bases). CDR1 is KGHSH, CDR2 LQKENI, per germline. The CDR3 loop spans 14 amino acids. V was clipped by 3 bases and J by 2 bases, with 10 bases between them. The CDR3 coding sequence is TGTGCCAGCTCACCGACAGGAGAGAACTATGGCTACACCTTC. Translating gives CASSPTGENYGYTF.

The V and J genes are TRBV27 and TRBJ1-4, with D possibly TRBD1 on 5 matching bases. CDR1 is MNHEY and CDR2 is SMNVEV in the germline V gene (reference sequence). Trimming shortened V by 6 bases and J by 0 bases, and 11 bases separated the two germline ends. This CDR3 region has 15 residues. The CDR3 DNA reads TGTGCCAGCAGGACCAGGACATCAACTAATGAAAAACTGTTTTTT. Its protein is CASRTRTSTNEKLFF.

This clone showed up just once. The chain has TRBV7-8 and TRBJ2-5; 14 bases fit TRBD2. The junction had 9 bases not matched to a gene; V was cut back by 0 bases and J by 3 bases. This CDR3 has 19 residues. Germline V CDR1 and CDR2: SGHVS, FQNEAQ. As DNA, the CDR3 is TGTGCCAGCAGCTTAGCGCGGGTGACTAGCGGGAGGGCCAAAGAGACCCAGTACTTC. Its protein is CASSLARVTSGRAKETQYF.

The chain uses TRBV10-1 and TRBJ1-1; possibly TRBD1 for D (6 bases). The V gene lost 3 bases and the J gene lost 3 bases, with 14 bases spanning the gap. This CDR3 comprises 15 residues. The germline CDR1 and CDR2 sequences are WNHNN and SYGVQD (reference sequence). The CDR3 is CASSDYRDGDTEAFF. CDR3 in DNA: TGCGCCAGCAGTGATTACAGGGATGGAGACACTGAAGCTTTCTTT.

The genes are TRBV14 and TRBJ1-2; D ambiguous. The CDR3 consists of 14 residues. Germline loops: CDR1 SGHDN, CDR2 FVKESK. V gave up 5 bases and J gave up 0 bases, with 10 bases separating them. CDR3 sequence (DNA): TGTGCCAGCAGCATCCGGCAGACTAACTATGGCTACACCTTC. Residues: CASSIRQTNYGYTF.